This T cell receptor (beta chain) came from a study of T cell responses to AZD1222 COVID-19 vaccine. A word on this clone: Its specificity is unknown.

Regarding the study as a whole: Nearly half of spike-specific TCRs reportedly target variant regions that are unmutated in the B.1.351 and B.1.1.7 variants. Just a handful of AZD1222 recipients were seropositive at baseline. Vaccine-associated CD4 TCRs ranged over spike, dominating at 160-218 and 743-854. It should be noted that donors were predominantly white British and more often female, and clonal diversity was possibly underestimated.

The CDR3 has 18 amino acids. Germline V gene lookup returns CDR1 SNHLY and CDR2 FYNNEI. V lost 1 base to trimming and J lost 2 bases; unmatched junction nucleotides: 11. Sequencing was performed with immunoSEQ multiplex PCR; in TCRdb, only in-frame clones are kept and a portion is missing. Of approximately 100,000 clones listed, 90% are singletons. J is TRBJ2-5 and V is TRBV2, with 9 bases identical to TRBD2. The specimen was peripheral blood, collected 28 days after the second AZD1222 dose. This sequence originates from an adult who received the AZD1222 COVID-19 vaccine. Here the CDR3 DNA reads TGTGCCAGCAGTGAAGGAATTAAGTGGCGGGGGGGTCAAGAGACCCAGTACTTC. Residues: CASSEGIKWRGGQETQYF.